Presented here are 9 T cell receptor beta chains from one specimen sequenced in a study of cytomegalovirus exposure and HLA in healthy donors. A multiplex PCR was run with 60 Vbeta primers and 13 Jbeta primers. Some clones are missing from TCRdb's copy, which holds only in-frame ones; the method was immunoSEQ multiplex PCR. The listing contains 90,000 to 100,000 clones. Sequencing used PBMCs. These receptors came from a woman aged 25-40 years in good health and CMV-seronegative.

The chain carries TRBV29-1 and TRBJ1-1; D perhaps matches TRBD1 (5 bases). Germline CDR1 reads SQVTM; CDR2 reads ANQGSEA. CDR3 length: 11 amino acids. The germline V and J ends were trimmed by 7 bases and 0 bases, with 6 bases remaining between them. This chain's CDR3 is CSGDLNTEAFF. The CDR3 DNA reads as TGCAGCGGGGACTTGAACACTGAAGCTTTCTTT.

The V call is TRBV28, the J call TRBJ2-5, with TRBD1 identical over 7 bases. The length of the CDR3 is 15 residues. Looked up from germline, CDR1 is MDHEN and CDR2 is SYDVKM. V gave up 1 base and J gave up 5 bases; unmatched junction bases: 7. Written as DNA, the CDR3 is TGTGCCAGCAGTTTATCGGACAGGCCTTGGGAGACCCAGTACTTC. Translating gives CASSLSDRPWETQYF.

The chain couples TRBV16 to TRBJ1-1, with 10 bases that match TRBD1. CDR3 length: 15 residues. The germline V gene encodes CDR1 KGHSY and CDR2 FQNENV. The ends lost 1 base at V and 2 bases at J; junction bases unmatched: 1. The CDR3 protein is CASSQWDRGNTEAFF. DNA of the CDR3: TGTGCCAGCAGCCAATGGGACAGGGGAAACACTGAAGCTTTCTTT.

V usage is TRBV2 and J usage is TRBJ1-6; D might be TRBD1 (5 bases). This CDR3 has 12 amino acids. Trimming cost V 2 bases and J 9 bases, with 5 bases left between them. The germline gives CDR1 SNHLY, CDR2 FYNNEI. The CDR3: CASSERGSPLHF. CDR3 sequence (DNA): TGTGCCAGCAGTGAAAGGGGTTCACCCCTCCACTTT.

In nucleotides, the CDR3 is TGTGCCACCAGCAGAGGGGGACAGGGTGGAATTCGGAACACCGGGGAGCTGTTTTTT. As protein: CATSRGGQGGIRNTGELFF. The chain joins TRBV15 to TRBJ2-2; 9 bases are a match to TRBD1. With 1 base clipped from V and 1 base from J, the junction kept 10 bases outside the gene matches. The germline gives CDR1 LNHNV, CDR2 YYDKDF (reference sequence). This CDR3 has 19 amino acids.

CDR3 nucleotide sequence: TGTGCCAGCAGACTCGGGAACAGGGGTCGCGAGCAGTACTTC. Its protein product is CASRLGNRGREQYF. The chain joins TRBV28 to TRBJ2-7; 7 bases are a match to TRBD1. V was pared by 6 bases and J by 6 bases, with 11 bases of the junction left unmatched. The CDR3 has 14 residues. From germline, CDR1 is MDHEN and CDR2 SYDVKM.

CDR3 loop: CASTMGGYSNQPQHF. The CDR3 DNA is TGTGCCAGTACTATGGGAGGGTATAGCAATCAGCCCCAGCATTTT. This sequence joins TRBV19 and TRBJ1-5; D uncertain. The V end lost 7 bases, the J end lost 0 bases, and 13 bases lay between the germline ends. In germline, CDR1 is LNHDA, CDR2 SQIVND (reference sequence). The CDR3 contains 15 residues.

The V and J genes are TRBV5-1 and TRBJ1-2; perhaps TRBD1 as D (5 bases). V was pared by 2 bases and J by 4 bases, with 9 bases between. Per germline, CDR1 SGHRS and CDR2 YFSETQ. The CDR3 length is 13 residues. As DNA, the CDR3 is TGCGCCAGCAGCTTAGAGGACATCTATGGCTACACCTTC. Translated, it gives CASSLEDIYGYTF.

The chain combines TRBV6-5 with TRBJ1-1; D not certain. The V gene's germline CDR1 is MNHEY and CDR2 SVGAGI. The germline V and J ends were trimmed by 0 bases and 0 bases, with 5 bases remaining between them. This CDR3 contains 14 residues. CDR3 in DNA: TGTGCCAGCAGTTACTCGAGAGTGAACACTGAAGCTTTCTTT. Translation: CASSYSRVNTEAFF.